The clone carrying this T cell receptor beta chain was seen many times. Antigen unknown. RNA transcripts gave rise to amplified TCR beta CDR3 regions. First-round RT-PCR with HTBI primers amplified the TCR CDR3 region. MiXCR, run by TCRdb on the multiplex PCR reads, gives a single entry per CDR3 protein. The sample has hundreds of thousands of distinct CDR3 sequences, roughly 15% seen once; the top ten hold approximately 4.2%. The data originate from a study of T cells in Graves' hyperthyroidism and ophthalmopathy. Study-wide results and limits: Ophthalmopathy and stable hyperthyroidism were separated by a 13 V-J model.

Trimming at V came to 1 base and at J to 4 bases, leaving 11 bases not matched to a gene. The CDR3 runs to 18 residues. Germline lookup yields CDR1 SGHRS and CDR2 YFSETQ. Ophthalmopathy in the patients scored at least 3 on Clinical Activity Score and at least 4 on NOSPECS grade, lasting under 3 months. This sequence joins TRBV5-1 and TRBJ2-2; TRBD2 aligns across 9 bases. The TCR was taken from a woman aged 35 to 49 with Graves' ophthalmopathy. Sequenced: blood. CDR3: CASSLNAISAGGTGELFF. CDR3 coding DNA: TGCGCCAGCAGCTTGAATGCCATTTCAGCGGGAGGCACCGGGGAGCTGTTTTTT.